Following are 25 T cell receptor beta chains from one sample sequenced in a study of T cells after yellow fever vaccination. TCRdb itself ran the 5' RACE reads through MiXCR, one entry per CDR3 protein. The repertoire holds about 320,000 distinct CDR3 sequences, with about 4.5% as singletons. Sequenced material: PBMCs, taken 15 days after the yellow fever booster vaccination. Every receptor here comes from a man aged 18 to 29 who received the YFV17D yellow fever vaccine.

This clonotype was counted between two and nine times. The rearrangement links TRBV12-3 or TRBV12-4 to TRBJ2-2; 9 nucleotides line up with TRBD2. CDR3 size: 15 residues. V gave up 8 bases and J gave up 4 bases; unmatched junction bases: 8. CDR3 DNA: TGTGCCAGCGGGGGAGTAGCGGGGGCCACCGGGGAGCTGTTTTTT. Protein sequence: CASGGVAGATGELFF.

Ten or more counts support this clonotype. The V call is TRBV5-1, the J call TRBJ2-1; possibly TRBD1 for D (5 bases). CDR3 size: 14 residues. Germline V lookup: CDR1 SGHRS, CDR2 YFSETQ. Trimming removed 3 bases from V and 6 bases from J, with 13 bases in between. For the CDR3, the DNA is TGCGCCAGCAGCTCCAGGGCTGCGTCCAATGAGCAGTTCTTC. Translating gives CASSSRAASNEQFF.

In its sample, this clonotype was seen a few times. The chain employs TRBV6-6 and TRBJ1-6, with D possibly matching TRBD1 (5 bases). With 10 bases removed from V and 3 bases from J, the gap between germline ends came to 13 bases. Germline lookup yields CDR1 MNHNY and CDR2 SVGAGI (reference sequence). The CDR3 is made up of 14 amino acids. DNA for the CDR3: TGTGCCACCGGGGCTCCCGACTATAATTCACCCCTCCACTTT. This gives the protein CATGAPDYNSPLHF.

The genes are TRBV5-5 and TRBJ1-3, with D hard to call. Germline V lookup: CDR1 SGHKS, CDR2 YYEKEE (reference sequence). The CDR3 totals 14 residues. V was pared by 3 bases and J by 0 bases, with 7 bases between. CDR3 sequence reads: CASSWISSGNTIYF. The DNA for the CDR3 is TGTGCCAGCAGCTGGATAAGCTCTGGAAACACCATATATTTT.

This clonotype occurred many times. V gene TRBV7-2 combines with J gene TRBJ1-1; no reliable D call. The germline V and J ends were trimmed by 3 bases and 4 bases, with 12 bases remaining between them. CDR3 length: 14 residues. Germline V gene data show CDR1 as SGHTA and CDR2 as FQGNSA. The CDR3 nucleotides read TGTGCCAGCAGCTTCAGAGGGCTTAGCACTGAAGCTTTCTTT. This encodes CASSFRGLSTEAFF. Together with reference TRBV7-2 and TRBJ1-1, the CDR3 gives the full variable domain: GAGVSQSPSNKVTEKGKDVELRCDPISGHTALYWYRQSLGQGLEFLIYFQGNSAPDKSGLPSDRFSAERTGGSVSTLTIQRTQQEDSAVYLCASSFRGLSTEAFFGQGTRLTVV.

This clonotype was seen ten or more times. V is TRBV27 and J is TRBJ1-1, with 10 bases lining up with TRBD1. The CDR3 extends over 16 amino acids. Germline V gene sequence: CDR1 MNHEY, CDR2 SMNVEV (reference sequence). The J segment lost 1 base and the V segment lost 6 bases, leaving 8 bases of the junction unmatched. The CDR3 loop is CASSTGTGVRNTEAFF. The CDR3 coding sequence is TGTGCCAGCAGCACAGGGACAGGGGTGCGGAACACTGAAGCTTTCTTT.

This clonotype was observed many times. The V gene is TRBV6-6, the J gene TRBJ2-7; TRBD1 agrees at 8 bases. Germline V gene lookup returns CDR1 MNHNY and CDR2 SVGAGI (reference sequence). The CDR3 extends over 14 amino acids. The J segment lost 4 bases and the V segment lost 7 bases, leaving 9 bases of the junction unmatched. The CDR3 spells CASILRDRPYEQYF. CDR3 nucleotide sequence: TGTGCCAGCATCCTCCGGGACAGGCCTTACGAGCAGTACTTC.

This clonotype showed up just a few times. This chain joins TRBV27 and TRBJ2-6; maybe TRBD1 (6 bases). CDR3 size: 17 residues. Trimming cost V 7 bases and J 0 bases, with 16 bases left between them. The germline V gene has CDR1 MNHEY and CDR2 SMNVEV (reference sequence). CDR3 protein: CASNSARTDSGANVLTF. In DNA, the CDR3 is TGTGCCAGCAATAGCGCGCGGACAGACTCTGGGGCCAACGTCCTGACTTTC.

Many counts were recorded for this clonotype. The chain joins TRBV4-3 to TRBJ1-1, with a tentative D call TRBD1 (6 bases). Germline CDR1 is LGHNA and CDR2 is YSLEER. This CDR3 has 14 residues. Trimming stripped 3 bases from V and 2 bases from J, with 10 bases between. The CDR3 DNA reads TGCGCCAGCAGCCAGACAGGAGGAAACACTGAAGCTTTCTTT. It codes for CASSQTGGNTEAFF.

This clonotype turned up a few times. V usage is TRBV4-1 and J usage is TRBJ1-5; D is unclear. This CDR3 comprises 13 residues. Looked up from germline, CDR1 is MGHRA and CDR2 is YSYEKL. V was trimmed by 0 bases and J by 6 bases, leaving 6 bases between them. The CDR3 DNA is TGCGCCAGCAGCCAAGAGGGGAGTCAGCCCCAGCATTTT. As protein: CASSQEGSQPQHF.

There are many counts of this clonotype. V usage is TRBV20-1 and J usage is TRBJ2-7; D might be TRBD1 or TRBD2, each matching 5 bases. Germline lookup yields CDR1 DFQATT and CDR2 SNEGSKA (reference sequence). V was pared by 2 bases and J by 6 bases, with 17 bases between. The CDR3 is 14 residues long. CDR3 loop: CSARSGGEVFEQYV. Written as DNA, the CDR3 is TGCAGTGCTAGAAGTGGGGGTGAAGTTTTCGAGCAGTACGTC.

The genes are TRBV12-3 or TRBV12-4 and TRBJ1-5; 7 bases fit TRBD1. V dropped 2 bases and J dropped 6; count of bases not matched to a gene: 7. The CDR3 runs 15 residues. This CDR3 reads CASSLSGDSSQPQHF. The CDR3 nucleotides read TGTGCCAGCAGTTTATCTGGGGACAGCTCTCAGCCCCAGCATTTT.

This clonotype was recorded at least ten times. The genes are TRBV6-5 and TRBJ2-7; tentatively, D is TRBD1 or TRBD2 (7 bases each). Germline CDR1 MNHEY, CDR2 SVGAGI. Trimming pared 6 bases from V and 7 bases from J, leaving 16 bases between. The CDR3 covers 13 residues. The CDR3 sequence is CASRVDRRGEQYF. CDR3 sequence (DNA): TGTGCCAGCAGGGTGGACAGGCGGGGGGAGCAGTACTTC.

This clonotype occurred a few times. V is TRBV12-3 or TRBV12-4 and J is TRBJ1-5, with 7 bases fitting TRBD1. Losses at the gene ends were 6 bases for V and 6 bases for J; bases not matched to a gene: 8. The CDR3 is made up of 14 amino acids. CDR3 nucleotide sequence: TGTGCCAGCAGGGATGGGACAGCGGGTCAGCCCCAGCATTTT. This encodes CASRDGTAGQPQHF.

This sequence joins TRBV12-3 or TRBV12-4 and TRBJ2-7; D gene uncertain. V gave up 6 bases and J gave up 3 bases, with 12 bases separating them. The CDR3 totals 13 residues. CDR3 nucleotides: TGTGCCAGCAGGAGCGACGAAGGCTACGAGCAGTACTTC. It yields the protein CASRSDEGYEQYF.

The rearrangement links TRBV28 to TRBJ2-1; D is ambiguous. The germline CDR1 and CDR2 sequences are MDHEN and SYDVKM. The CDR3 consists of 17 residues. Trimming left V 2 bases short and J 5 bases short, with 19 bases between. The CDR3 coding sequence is TGTGCCAGCAGTTTAGAGTCAGGCTTTACGACCGACAATGAGCAGTTCTTC. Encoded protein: CASSLESGFTTDNEQFF.

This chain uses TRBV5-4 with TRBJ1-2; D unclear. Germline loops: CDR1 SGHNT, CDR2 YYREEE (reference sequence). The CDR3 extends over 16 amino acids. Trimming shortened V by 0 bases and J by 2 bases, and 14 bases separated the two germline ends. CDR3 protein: CASSLARGGSNYGYTF. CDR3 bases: TGTGCCAGCAGCTTGGCCCGGGGAGGCTCAAACTATGGCTACACCTTC.

The CDR3 reads CASSLTSGGAKQYV. The DNA of the CDR3 is TGTGCCAGCAGCCTTACTAGCGGGGGGGCCAAGCAGTACGTC. The rearrangement links TRBV5-6 to TRBJ2-7; 13 bases line up with TRBD2. The germline gives CDR1 SGHDT, CDR2 YYEEEE. The CDR3 spans 14 residues. V lost 4 bases, J lost 8 bases, and 6 bases stayed unmatched.

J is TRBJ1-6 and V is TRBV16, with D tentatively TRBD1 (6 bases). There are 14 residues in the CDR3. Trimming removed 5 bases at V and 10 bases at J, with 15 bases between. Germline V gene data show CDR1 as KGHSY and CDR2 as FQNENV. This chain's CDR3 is CASSTLGGDSPLHF. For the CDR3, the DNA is TGTGCCAGCAGCACCCTCGGGGGCGACTCACCCCTCCACTTT. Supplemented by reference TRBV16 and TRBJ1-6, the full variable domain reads GEEVAQTPKHLVRGEGQKAKLYCAPIKGHSYVFWYQQVLKNEFKFLISFQNENVFDETGMPKERFSAKCLPNSPCSLEIQATKLEDSAVYFCASSTLGGDSPLHFGNGTRLTVT.

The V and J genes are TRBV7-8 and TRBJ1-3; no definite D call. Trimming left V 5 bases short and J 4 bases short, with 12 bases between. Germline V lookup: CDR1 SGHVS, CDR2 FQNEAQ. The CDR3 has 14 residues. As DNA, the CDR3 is TGTGCCAGCAGCCCGTCGAGGGCCGGAAACACCATATATTTT. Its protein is CASSPSRAGNTIYF.

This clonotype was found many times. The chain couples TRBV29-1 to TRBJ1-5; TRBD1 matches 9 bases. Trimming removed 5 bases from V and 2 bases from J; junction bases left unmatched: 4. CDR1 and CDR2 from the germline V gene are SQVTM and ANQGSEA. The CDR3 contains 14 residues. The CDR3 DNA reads TGCAGCGTTAGCACAGGGGGCCGCAATCAGCCCCAGCATTTT. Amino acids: CSVSTGGRNQPQHF.

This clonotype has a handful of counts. The CDR3 DNA is TGTGCCAGCAGCCAGGAGGGACAGGGGGATGAAAAACTGTTTTTT. Its protein is CASSQEGQGDEKLFF. The rearrangement links TRBV4-2 to TRBJ1-4, with 11 bases aligning to TRBD1. J lost 6 bases, V lost 3 bases, and 3 bases had no gene match. This CDR3 spans 15 amino acids. Germline-derived CDR1 and CDR2 are LGHNA and YNFKEQ.

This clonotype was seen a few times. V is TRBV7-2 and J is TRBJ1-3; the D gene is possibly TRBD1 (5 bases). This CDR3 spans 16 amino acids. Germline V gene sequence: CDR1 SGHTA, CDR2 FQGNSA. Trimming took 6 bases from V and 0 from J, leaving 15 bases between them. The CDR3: CASSFQGGGSGNTIYF. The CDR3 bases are TGTGCCAGCAGTTTCCAGGGAGGCGGCTCTGGAAACACCATATATTTT.

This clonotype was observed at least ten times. The CDR3 DNA sequence: TGTGCCAGCAGCTTGCAGGGGCAAGGACAAGAGACCCAGTACTTC. Translated, it gives CASSLQGQGQETQYF. The chain carries TRBV5-6 and TRBJ2-5, with D possibly being TRBD1 (6 bases). The length of the CDR3 is 15 residues. Germline V gene sequence: CDR1 SGHDT, CDR2 YYEEEE. The ends were cut back, 1 base at V and 2 bases at J, with 12 bases in the middle.

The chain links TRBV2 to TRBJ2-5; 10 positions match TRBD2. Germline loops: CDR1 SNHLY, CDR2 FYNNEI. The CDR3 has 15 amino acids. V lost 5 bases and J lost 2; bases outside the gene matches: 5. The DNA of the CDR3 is TGTGCCAGCAGTAACCTAGCGGGAGAACAAGAGACCCAGTACTTC. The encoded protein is CASSNLAGEQETQYF.